This T cell receptor (beta chain) came from a study of T-cell reconstitution after alpha-beta-depleted transplantation in children (dated by TCRdb to the mid-2010s). Regarding the complete study: Using TCR repertoire profiling, the study quantitatively followed how T-cell immune reconstitution unfolded in children after TCRalphabeta/CD19-depleted allogeneic hematopoietic cell transplantation. The research as a whole found: The frequencies of hyperexpanded clones fell over the following months, and after one year, T-cell counts and TCRbeta diversity were mostly attributed to newly produced T cells. In some patients, high TCRbeta diversity at day 60 was attributed to recipient T cells and intrathymic progenitors that had survived conditioning. About two months after transplant, the apparently early recovery of alphabetaT-cell counts reportedly depended on just several hundred clones that had expanded rapidly and came from non-depleted graft cells.

Library method: PCR. Sequencing instrument: Illumina HiSeq 2500. To normalize quantification of the TCRbeta repertoire, the TCR libraries were built with molecular barcoding that relied on unique molecular identifiers. TCRdb reran the public reads through fastp at Q25 and MiXCR, keeping productive beta chains. CDR3 protein duplicates are merged, each entry listing the most common genes and DNA. Within this sample are roughly 120,000 distinct CDR3 sequences, with around 10% of them counted one time only. The ten largest clones represent less than 40% of the sample. As concerns this clonotype: Its specific antigen is unknown. Per-nucleotide qualities are absent, and no much larger clonotype sits a single base away.

Trimming at the junction amounts to 0 bases on V and 1 base on J, and the germline ends lie 20 bases apart. The CDR3 sequence holds 19 residues, the cysteine and phenylalanine included. Only the CDR3 DNA is retained, 57 bases long and in frame from the first base. CDR1 and CDR2 (SGHDT, YYEEEE) derive from the germline V gene. What the treatment or condition label conveys for this sample: allogeneic hematopoietic cell transplantation with graft depleted of TCRalphabeta T cells and CD19 B cells. The children who served as transplant recipients had been given grafts of TCRalphabeta/CD19-depleted allogeneic hematopoietic cells.

This chain joins TRBV5-6 to TRBJ2-4; no D gene call is confident. This TCR derives from a boy aged 2-9 years with acute lymphoblastic leukemia, due to receive a stem cell transplant. Material: PBMCs, obtained before TCRalphabeta/CD19-depleted stem cell transplant. The sequenced DNA is TGTGCCAGCAGCTTGGGTCCCCAGCGATGGTCCGGGGCCAAAAACATTCAGTACTTC. Translation gives CASSLGPQRWSGAKNIQYF. Reference TRBV5-6 and TRBJ2-4 genes cover what lies past the CDR3, so the full variable domain is DAGVTQSPTHLIKTRGQQVTLRCSPKSGHDTVSWYQQALGQGPQFIFQYYEEEERQRGNFPDRFSGHQFPNYSSELNVNALLLGDSALYLCASSLGPQRWSGAKNIQYFGAGTRLSVL.